Listed here are 30 T cell receptor beta chains from one sample, sequenced in a study of T cell changes during pregnancy in multiple sclerosis. Clones were read by immunoSEQ multiplex PCR, and TCRdb kept only the in-frame ones, dropping some. Of 65,000 or so clones in the sample, around 90% were seen once. The specimen comprised peripheral blood, sampled in the second trimester of pregnancy. Receptors were obtained from a female donor in good health, enrolled as a control in a pregnancy study.

This chain joins TRBV11-2 and TRBJ2-7; D might be TRBD1 (6 bases). The CDR3 spans 17 residues. V was pared by 5 bases and J by 2 bases, with 22 bases between. Germline assignment: CDR1 SGHAT and CDR2 FQNNGV. The CDR3 DNA is TGTGCCAGCAGCCAAGCTGGTGGGACAACTTTTGCCTACGAGCAGTACTTC. Amino acids: CASSQAGGTTFAYEQYF. Full variable domain (rest looked up from reference TRBV11-2 and TRBJ2-7): EAGVAQSPRYKIIEKRQSVAFWCNPISGHATLYWYQQILGQGPKLLIQFQNNGVVDDSQLPKDRFSAERLKGVDSTLKIQPAKLEDSAVYLCASSQAGGTTFAYEQYFGPGTRLTVT.

The rearrangement joins TRBV30 to TRBJ2-7; 7 nucleotides agree with TRBD2. The CDR3 consists of 13 residues. The V gene's germline CDR1 is GTSNPN and CDR2 SVGIG (reference sequence). Unmatched junction bases numbered 5, after V lost 3 bases and J lost 3 bases. The CDR3 spells CAWSPGGGYEQYF. Written as DNA, the CDR3 is TGTGCCTGGAGCCCTGGGGGGGGCTACGAGCAGTACTTC.

V and J are TRBV19 and TRBJ2-1, with D uncertain. The V end was cut by 3 bases, the J end by 0 bases, with 12 bases between. Germline V gives CDR1 LNHDA, CDR2 SQIVND (reference sequence). The CDR3 consists of 16 residues. The CDR3 DNA follows: TGTGCCAGTAGTATGTGGGCCCCCGGCTCCTACAATGAGCAGTTCTTC. The encoded protein is CASSMWAPGSYNEQFF.

The CDR3: CASSLSRDRGPLLHF. For the CDR3, the DNA is TGTGCCAGTAGTCTATCCAGGGACAGGGGGCCCCTCTTACATTTT. The chain has TRBV19 and TRBJ1-5; 12 nucleotides align to TRBD1. Trimming took 5 bases from V and 16 from J; bases not matched to a gene: 15. The germline V gene has CDR1 LNHDA and CDR2 SQIVND (reference sequence). The CDR3 covers 15 residues.

The count of this clone is one. This sequence joins TRBV9 and TRBJ1-2; perhaps TRBD1 as D (5 bases). The CDR3 is made up of 13 amino acids. Germline V gene sequence: CDR1 SGDLS, CDR2 YYNGEE. The V end lost 4 bases, the J end lost 6 bases, and 13 bases lay between the germline ends. CDR3 residues: CASSPRQQDGYTF. The DNA for the CDR3 is TGTGCCAGCAGCCCCCGACAGCAGGATGGCTACACCTTC. The full variable domain, rest sourced from reference TRBV9 and TRBJ1-2, is DSGVTQTPKHLITATGQRVTLRCSPRSGDLSVYWYQQSLDQGLQFLIQYYNGEERAKGNILERFSAQQFPDLHSELNLSSLELGDSALYFCASSPRQQDGYTFGSGTRLTVV.

The chain uses TRBV6-1 and TRBJ1-1; a possible D gene is TRBD1 (6 bases). This CDR3 comprises 14 residues. V lost 4 bases to trimming and J lost 1 base, with 10 bases between them. Germline CDR1 reads MNHNS; CDR2 reads SASEGT. In DNA, the CDR3 is TGTGCCAGCAGTGGACAGGTTAGGAACACTGAAGCTTTCTTT. Amino acids: CASSGQVRNTEAFF.

The chain has TRBV5-6 and TRBJ2-1; a weak D match, TRBD1 (6 bases). The V end lost 2 bases, the J end lost 9 bases, and 9 bases lay between the germline ends. The CDR3 sequence is 12 residues long. Germline values: CDR1 SGHDT, CDR2 YYEEEE. The CDR3 is CASSFNRVEQFF. The DNA of the CDR3 is TGTGCCAGCAGCTTCAACAGGGTTGAGCAGTTCTTC.

The rearrangement links TRBV6-4 to TRBJ1-5; tentatively, D is TRBD1 (5 bases). Germline CDR1 reads MRHNA; CDR2 reads SNTAGT. The ends were cut back, 0 bases at V and 2 bases at J, with 8 bases in the middle. The CDR3 runs 15 residues. In nucleotides, the CDR3 is TGTGCCAGCAGTGACTCGTTAGGGGGCAATCAGCCCCAGCATTTT. Translated: CASSDSLGGNQPQHF.

This clone was found once. The rearrangement joins TRBV4-1 to TRBJ2-5; D perhaps matches TRBD1 (5 bases). The CDR3 consists of 14 residues. The V end lost 1 base, the J end lost 4 bases, and 10 bases lay between the germline ends. In germline, CDR1 is MGHRA, CDR2 YSYEKL. The CDR3 loop reads CASSQVGDAETQYF. CDR3 coding DNA: TGCGCCAGCAGCCAAGTAGGGGATGCAGAGACCCAGTACTTC.

The chain is built from TRBV28 and TRBJ1-5; D not resolved. Germline V CDR1 and CDR2: MDHEN, SYDVKM. The ends were cut back, 1 base at V and 2 bases at J, with 3 bases in the middle. The CDR3 consists of 13 residues. CDR3 sequence reads: CASSLLGNQPQHF. The CDR3 nucleotides read TGTGCCAGCAGTTTATTAGGCAATCAGCCCCAGCATTTT.

CDR3 region: CASSVAGRTGEDTQYF. The CDR3 nucleotides read TGTGCCAGCAGCGTAGCGGGCCGGACAGGGGAGGATACGCAGTATTTT. V and J are TRBV9 and TRBJ2-3, with TRBD1 identical over 9 bases. Germline V gives CDR1 SGDLS, CDR2 YYNGEE. This CDR3 is built from 16 residues. V dropped 0 bases and J dropped 6; count of bases not matched to a gene: 8.

The chain links TRBV5-1 to TRBJ2-7; the match to TRBD1 covers 10 bases. Germline V gives CDR1 SGHRS, CDR2 YFSETQ. Unmatched junction bases numbered 4, after V lost 5 bases and J lost 5 bases. This CDR3 is 13 amino acids long. The DNA of the CDR3 is TGCGCCAGCAGTGGGGACAGGGGCCACGAGCAGTACTTC. Translation gives CASSGDRGHEQYF.

V usage is TRBV7-3 and J usage is TRBJ1-1; tentative D call: TRBD1 (6 bases). Trimming took 5 bases from V and 2 from J, leaving 15 bases between them. The V gene's germline CDR1 is SGHTA and CDR2 FQGTGA. This CDR3 comprises 15 residues. DNA of the CDR3: TGTGCCAGCAGCCCCACGGGACACCAAAACACTGAAGCTTTCTTT. Protein sequence: CASSPTGHQNTEAFF.

This clone was seen once. This chain links TRBV27 with TRBJ2-2; 11 bases fit TRBD2. V lost 6 bases, J lost 6 bases, and 9 bases stayed unmatched. The V gene's germline CDR1 is MNHEY and CDR2 SMNVEV (reference sequence). The CDR3 length is 16 residues. The CDR3 reads CASSHYPSGRPGELFF. In nucleotides, the CDR3 is TGTGCCAGCAGCCATTATCCTAGCGGGAGGCCCGGGGAGCTGTTTTTT.

This chain connects TRBV7-2 to TRBJ2-1; 11 positions match TRBD2. V lost 1 base, J lost 9 bases, and 8 bases stayed unmatched. This CDR3 is built from 16 residues. Germline CDR1 reads SGHTA; CDR2 reads FQGNSA. The CDR3 protein is CASSLGVAGGFGEQFF. The CDR3 DNA follows: TGTGCCAGCAGCTTAGGGGTAGCGGGAGGGTTTGGTGAGCAGTTCTTC.

The V and J genes are TRBV7-9 and TRBJ2-7, with a weak D call TRBD1 (6 bases). V dropped 5 bases and J dropped 3 bases, with 11 bases sitting between them. This CDR3 has 13 amino acids. Germline V gives CDR1 SEHNR, CDR2 FQNEAQ (reference sequence). This CDR3 is CASSGRQDYEQYF. DNA of the CDR3: TGTGCCAGCAGCGGACGACAGGACTACGAGCAGTACTTC. The entire variable domain, with the rest obtained from reference TRBV7-9 and TRBJ2-7, is as follows: DTGVSQNPRHKITKRGQNVTFRCDPISEHNRLYWYRQTLGQGPEFLTYFQNEAQLEKSRLLSDRFSAERPKGSFSTLEIQRTEQGDSAMYLCASSGRQDYEQYFGPGTRLTVT.

CDR3 sequence (DNA): TGTGCCAGCTCCCCAAGGGGACACCCAAGCTCTGGAAACACCATATATTTT. It translates to CASSPRGHPSSGNTIYF. The chain couples TRBV18 to TRBJ1-3; a possible D gene is TRBD1 (6 bases). V lost 6 bases and J 0 bases, leaving 18 bases between the germline ends. The CDR3 consists of 17 residues. Germline V lookup: CDR1 KGHSH, CDR2 LQKENI.

A single count supports this clone. The chain joins TRBV5-6 to TRBJ1-4; no reliable D call. The CDR3 is 14 amino acids. Looked up from germline, CDR1 is SGHDT and CDR2 is YYEEEE. The V and J ends lost 2 bases and 5 bases respectively, with 10 bases between them. The CDR3 is CASSFPGKNEKLFF. CDR3 DNA sequence: TGTGCCAGCAGCTTTCCCGGGAAAAATGAAAAACTGTTTTTT.

The chain joins TRBV4-1 to TRBJ2-3, with 10 bases that match TRBD1. Germline V CDR1 and CDR2: MGHRA, YSYEKL. Germline trimming cut 0 bases from V and 5 bases from J; bases unmatched to any gene: 8. The CDR3 is made up of 17 amino acids. The CDR3 DNA sequence: TGCGCCAGCAGCCAAGAAGGGACAGGGGCTTTTGGAGATACGCAGTATTTT. This codes for CASSQEGTGAFGDTQYF.

The chain couples TRBV7-9 to TRBJ2-2; 7 bases line up with TRBD1. Per germline, CDR1 SEHNR and CDR2 FQNEAQ (reference sequence). The CDR3 spans 14 residues. V shed 4 bases and J 5 bases; nucleotides not matched to a gene: 4. The CDR3 region is CASSSGTETGELFF. As DNA, the CDR3 is TGTGCCAGCAGCTCCGGGACAGAGACCGGGGAGCTGTTTTTT. The full variable domain, with the rest looked up from reference TRBV7-9 and TRBJ2-2, is DTGVSQNPRHKITKRGQNVTFRCDPISEHNRLYWYRQTLGQGPEFLTYFQNEAQLEKSRLLSDRFSAERPKGSFSTLEIQRTEQGDSAMYLCASSSGTETGELFFGEGSRLTVL.

The rearrangement links TRBV7-9 to TRBJ2-7, with D possibly being TRBD1 (6 bases). Deletions cut 1 base from V and 2 bases from J, with 9 bases between. Looked up from germline, CDR1 is SEHNR and CDR2 is FQNEAQ (reference sequence). CDR3 length: 14 amino acids. The CDR3 here is CASSLEQGAYEQYF. The CDR3 nucleotides are TGTGCCAGCAGCTTAGAACAGGGAGCCTACGAGCAGTACTTC.

The J gene is TRBJ1-1, the V gene TRBV18, with 8 bases fitting TRBD1. With 8 bases clipped from V and 1 base from J, the junction kept 6 bases outside the gene matches. Per germline, CDR1 KGHSH and CDR2 LQKENI. This CDR3 has 14 amino acids. Written as DNA, the CDR3 is TGTGCCAGCCGTATTGACAGGGGGAACACTGAAGCTTTCTTT. The encoded protein is CASRIDRGNTEAFF.

The CDR3 spells CASSLEGPGQAQETQYF. The CDR3 DNA reads as TGTGCCAGCAGCTTAGAAGGTCCGGGACAGGCCCAAGAGACCCAGTACTTC. The chain couples TRBV7-9 to TRBJ2-5; 8 bases align to TRBD1. The ends lost 1 base at V and 1 base at J; junction bases unmatched: 8. Germline CDR1 SEHNR, CDR2 FQNEAQ (reference sequence). The CDR3 runs to 17 residues.

The chain recombines TRBV5-1 with TRBJ2-1; TRBD1 matches at 8 bases. The V and J ends lost 0 bases and 5 bases, in that order; junction bases with no gene match: 7. The length of the CDR3 is 16 residues. Germline CDR1 and CDR2: SGHRS and YFSETQ. In DNA, the CDR3 is TGCGCCAGCAGCTTGGGCCGGCAGGGGGCAAACAATGAGCAGTTCTTC. Translation gives CASSLGRQGANNEQFF.

This rearrangement joins TRBV5-4 to TRBJ2-3, with 8 bases fitting TRBD2. Trimming cost V 7 bases and J 8 bases; bases outside gene matches: 15. CDR3 length: 15 amino acids. CDR1 is SGHNT, CDR2 YYREEE, per germline (reference sequence). Here the CDR3 reads CASSSGGGWFGTQYF. CDR3 in DNA: TGTGCCAGCTCCTCGGGCGGGGGGTGGTTTGGTACGCAGTATTTT.

The chain has TRBV19 and TRBJ2-1; 8 bases are shared with TRBD2. The CDR3 runs 15 residues. Germline V gene data show CDR1 as LNHDA and CDR2 as SQIVND (reference sequence). The ends lost 3 bases at V and 2 bases at J; junction bases unmatched: 3. The CDR3 DNA reads as TGTGCCAGTAGTATCGGACTAGCTGCCTACAATGAGCAGTTCTTC. Translated, it gives CASSIGLAAYNEQFF.

The CDR3 loop reads CASSPPAASAYEQYF. CDR3 coding DNA: TGTGCCAGCAGCCCCCCCGCAGCCAGCGCCTACGAGCAGTACTTC. This chain links TRBV7-9 with TRBJ2-7, with unresolved D. The CDR3 extends over 15 amino acids. Germline V gives CDR1 SEHNR, CDR2 FQNEAQ (reference sequence). The germline V and J ends were trimmed by 5 bases and 2 bases, with 16 bases remaining between them.

The chain uses TRBV27 and TRBJ2-7, with D possibly TRBD2 on 5 matching bases. Per germline, CDR1 MNHEY and CDR2 SMNVEV (reference sequence). Trimming cost V 1 base and J 6 bases, with 10 bases left between them. The CDR3 is 13 residues long. CDR3 in amino acids: CASSLYEGSEQYF. CDR3 sequence (DNA): TGTGCCAGCAGTTTATATGAGGGTTCCGAGCAGTACTTC.

The chain combines TRBV7-9 with TRBJ1-1; TRBD1 agrees at 7 bases. The CDR3 has 14 residues. From germline, CDR1 is SEHNR and CDR2 FQNEAQ (reference sequence). J lost 2 bases, V lost 1 base, and 1 base had no gene match. The CDR3 is CASSLGQGNTEAFF. CDR3 DNA sequence: TGTGCCAGCAGCTTAGGACAGGGTAACACTGAAGCTTTCTTT.

This clone was counted ten times or more. The chain combines TRBV5-1 with TRBJ1-3, with a tentative D call TRBD1 (6 bases). The CDR3 extends over 14 amino acids. V was cut by 7 bases and J by 3 bases, with 14 bases left in between. Germline assignment: CDR1 SGHRS and CDR2 YFSETQ. The CDR3 loop is CASSDQGFGNTIYF. The CDR3 bases are TGCGCCAGCTCCGACCAGGGGTTTGGAAACACCATATATTTT. The complete variable domain, with remaining parts taken from reference TRBV5-1 and TRBJ1-3, reads KAGVTQTPRYLIKTRGQQVTLSCSPISGHRSVSWYQQTPGQGLQFLFEYFSETQRNKGNFPGRFSGRQFSNSRSEMNVSTLELGDSALYLCASSDQGFGNTIYFGEGSWLTVV.